Described below is a single T cell receptor beta chain sequence and its context. The data stem from a study of cytomegalovirus exposure and HLA in healthy donors. Across the whole study: Among the 398 genotyped donors, 65% to 90% were placed in the Caucasian-associated ancestry cluster.

The CDR3 spans 15 residues. Trimming cost V 6 bases and J 5 bases, with 19 bases left between them. Germline V gene lookup returns CDR1 SEHNR and CDR2 FQNEAQ (reference sequence). Primers: 60 Vbeta forward and 13 Jbeta reverse. Generated by immunoSEQ multiplex PCR, the TCRdb table keeps only in-frame clones and is missing some. The table lists some 110,000 clones, around 73% of them singletons, with approximately 1.7% in the top ten. The chain has TRBV7-9 and TRBJ2-5, with D possibly matching TRBD1 (6 bases). The receptor was derived from a woman aged 40 to 50 in good health and CMV-seronegative. Input material: PBMCs. The CDR3 DNA follows: TGTGCCAGCAGTTTATCCGCAGGGGCGAGGGAGACCCAGTACTTC. It encodes CASSLSAGARETQYF.